This entry describes one TCR beta chain. Its specificity is not known. The sample belongs to a study of early T cells in non-severe SARS-CoV-2 infection. Turning to the study itself: Sequencing input comprised bulk RNA from unsorted whole blood; chain pairing was not available.

Each single cDNA molecule received a unique molecular identifier. From the 5' RACE reads, TCRdb called clonotypes with MiXCR, one entry per CDR3 protein. In the table there are about 61,000 distinct CDR3 sequences, 9.5% to 15% of which are singletons. This CDR3 spans 18 amino acids. V shed 4 bases and J shed 4 bases, with 23 bases lying between them. In germline, CDR1 is MGHRA, CDR2 YSYEKL. Study observations and caveats: VDJdb matching, biased toward anti-spike CD8 responses, missed private and CD4 specificities.

The receptor was derived from an adult who was a healthcare worker with PCR-confirmed SARS-CoV-2 infection or an uninfected control (not recorded which). The donor label of this sample is uncertain. The V call is TRBV4-1, the J call TRBJ2-1; possible D gene TRBD2, 5 bases. Sequences were derived from whole blood, sampled at baseline. This CDR3 reads CASSRQVTLEGAYNEQFF. The CDR3 coding sequence is TGCGCCAGCAGCCGCCAAGTTACTCTAGAGGGTGCGTACAATGAGCAGTTCTTC.